This entry lists 24 T cell receptor beta chains sequenced from one sample in a study of glioma-infiltrating T cells after dendritic cell vaccination. TCRdb's table, derived via immunoSEQ multiplex PCR, lists solely in-frame clones and lacks some. The profile shows 91,000 or so clones, around 80% of them singletons. The time point here: after dendritic cell vaccination, including at tumor progression/relapse. The sample in question was blood, obtained after dendritic cell vaccination. The receptors shown here come from a human donor with glioblastoma.

This rearrangement joins TRBV5-4 to TRBJ1-1; 9 bases match TRBD1. The junction had 8 bases not matched to a gene; V was cut back by 4 bases and J by 1 base. The CDR3 loop spans 16 amino acids. Germline CDR1 reads SGHNT; CDR2 reads YYREEE (reference sequence). CDR3 DNA sequence: TGTGCCAGCAGCCTCTGGACAGGGGTTACGAACACTGAAGCTTTCTTT. Translation: CASSLWTGVTNTEAFF.

The rearrangement joins TRBV4-2 to TRBJ2-3; 13 bases map to TRBD2. The germline CDR1 and CDR2 sequences are LGHNA and YNFKEQ. The V segment lost 4 bases and the J segment 4 bases; nucleotides outside the gene matches: 2. The CDR3 is 15 amino acids. The CDR3 loop is CASSPLAGGPDTQYF. CDR3 DNA sequence: TGTGCCAGCAGCCCACTAGCGGGAGGGCCAGATACGCAGTATTTT.

This chain connects TRBV15 to TRBJ2-7; 7 bases line up with TRBD2. The CDR3 extends over 15 amino acids. Germline lookup yields CDR1 LNHNV and CDR2 YYDKDF (reference sequence). The V and J ends lost 1 base and 7 bases, in that order; junction bases with no gene match: 10. The CDR3 loop is CATSRGPYPGGEQYF. CDR3 in DNA: TGTGCCACCAGCAGAGGGCCCTACCCGGGGGGAGAGCAGTACTTC.

In this sample, this clone turned up a few times. The V and J genes are TRBV7-9 and TRBJ2-5; 7 bases align to TRBD1. From germline, CDR1 is SEHNR and CDR2 FQNEAQ (reference sequence). The CDR3 is made up of 14 amino acids. After removal of 5 bases from V and 2 bases from J, the junction contained 5 bases not matched to a gene. The CDR3 sequence is CASSPGTVQETQYF. Written as DNA, the CDR3 is TGTGCCAGCAGCCCCGGGACAGTGCAAGAGACCCAGTACTTC.

V gene TRBV6-6 combines with J gene TRBJ2-7; D may be TRBD1 (5 bases). The V gene lost 10 bases and the J gene lost 4 bases, with 11 bases spanning the gap. The CDR3 contains 11 residues. Germline V gives CDR1 MNHNY, CDR2 SVGAGI (reference sequence). The CDR3 coding sequence is TGTGCCACAGACCAGGGATACGAGCAGTACTTC. As protein: CATDQGYEQYF.

The chain is built from TRBV7-9 and TRBJ2-7, with TRBD2 matching over 10 bases. From germline, CDR1 is SEHNR and CDR2 FQNEAQ (reference sequence). CDR3 length: 16 amino acids. V trimming: 4 bases; J trimming: 6 bases; junction bases outside the gene matches: 12. The CDR3 protein is CASSSTSGEGGLEQYF. For the CDR3, the DNA is TGTGCCAGCAGCTCTACTAGCGGGGAGGGTGGGCTCGAGCAGTACTTC.

The V gene is TRBV5-4, the J gene TRBJ1-2, with TRBD1 matching 7 bases. V dropped 1 base and J dropped 8; count of bases not matched to a gene: 5. CDR1 is SGHNT, CDR2 YYREEE, per germline (reference sequence). This CDR3 has 13 amino acids. CDR3 bases: TGTGCCAGCAGCTTGTGGCAGGGGGAAGGCTACACCTTC. Its translation is CASSLWQGEGYTF.

The rearrangement joins TRBV5-4 to TRBJ1-2, with no clear D. Deletions cut 5 bases from V and 7 bases from J, with 15 bases between. The CDR3 has 13 residues. Germline-derived CDR1 and CDR2 are SGHNT and YYREEE (reference sequence). Here the CDR3 DNA reads TGTGCCAGCAGGCCCCGTGAGGGCATTGGCTACACCTTC. Translating gives CASRPREGIGYTF.

The V gene is TRBV2, the J gene TRBJ2-2, with 9 positions matching TRBD1. The germline V gene encodes CDR1 SNHLY and CDR2 FYNNEI. The ends lost 5 bases at V and 5 bases at J; junction bases unmatched: 9. CDR3 length: 16 residues. The CDR3 region is CASSLTGTGITGELFF. For the CDR3, the DNA is TGTGCCAGCAGTCTTACCGGGACAGGGATAACCGGGGAGCTGTTTTTT.

This clone was observed once. V gene TRBV30 combines with J gene TRBJ1-1, with D uncertain. The CDR3 extends over 13 amino acids. The V end lost 3 bases, the J end lost 1 base, and 9 bases lay between the germline ends. Germline CDR1 GTSNPN, CDR2 SVGIG (reference sequence). The CDR3 DNA reads as TGTGCCTGGAGGCCGGAGCGGAACACTGAAGCTTTCTTT. It is translated as CAWRPERNTEAFF.

The chain combines TRBV28 with TRBJ2-7, with TRBD1 as a possible D gene (6 bases). Trimming removed 7 bases from V and 0 bases from J, with 16 bases in between. CDR3 length: 15 amino acids. Germline assignment: CDR1 MDHEN and CDR2 SYDVKM. The DNA for the CDR3 is TGTGCCAGCACCCTAACAGGGAACCCCTCCTACGAGCAGTACTTC. Protein sequence: CASTLTGNPSYEQYF.

This clone was detected only a few times. The V and J genes are TRBV5-1 and TRBJ2-1; 10 positions agree with TRBD2. V trimming: 5 bases; J trimming: 5 bases; junction bases outside the gene matches: 7. CDR1 and CDR2 (germline): SGHRS, YFSETQ. The CDR3 contains 15 residues. The CDR3 region is CASRSGLALNNEQFF. The CDR3, as DNA: TGCGCCAGCAGATCGGGACTAGCGCTCAACAATGAGCAGTTCTTC.

J is TRBJ2-3 and V is TRBV7-9; TRBD1 is a possible D gene (5 bases). The CDR3 is made up of 16 amino acids. V dropped 2 bases and J dropped 0 bases, with 12 bases sitting between them. Looked up from germline, CDR1 is SEHNR and CDR2 is FQNEAQ (reference sequence). This chain's CDR3 is CASSLWGRSSTDTQYF. CDR3 in DNA: TGTGCCAGCAGCTTATGGGGCCGATCTAGCACAGATACGCAGTATTTT.

The chain couples TRBV6-5 to TRBJ2-6, with TRBD2 matching over 8 bases. With V trimmed by 5 bases and J by 10 bases, 7 bases remained unmatched. Germline V gives CDR1 MNHEY, CDR2 SVGAGI. The CDR3 loop spans 14 amino acids. The CDR3 bases are TGTGCCAGCAGTAACGCCGGGGGGGGGAACGTCCTGACTTTC. As protein: CASSNAGGGNVLTF.

The sample holds a few counts of this clone. The chain employs TRBV5-6 and TRBJ1-4, with 8 nucleotides matching TRBD1. The V segment lost 4 bases and the J segment 13 bases; nucleotides outside the gene matches: 18. This CDR3 spans 16 amino acids. Germline V gene lookup returns CDR1 SGHDT and CDR2 YYEEEE. CDR3 DNA: TGTGCCAGCAGCCCCGGGGGACAGGCACGGGGTAGTGGACTGTTTTTT. Amino acid sequence: CASSPGGQARGSGLFF.

The CDR3: CASRPKQERDSPLHF. Here the CDR3 DNA reads TGTGCAAGTCGTCCAAAACAGGAGAGAGATTCACCCCTCCACTTT. The genes are TRBV12-2 and TRBJ1-6; TRBD1 reflects the table's D call only, with no check against the DNA. TRBV12-2 counts as a pseudogene. The CDR3 is made up of 15 amino acids.

The chain couples TRBV19 to TRBJ1-2; the D is unclear. In germline, CDR1 is LNHDA, CDR2 SQIVND (reference sequence). The V end was cut by 3 bases, the J end by 4 bases, with 15 bases between. The CDR3 is 15 amino acids. The CDR3, as DNA: TGTGCCAGTAGTATGGGCGTCAACCCCCTCTATGGCTACACCTTC. Its translation is CASSMGVNPLYGYTF.

The V call is TRBV6-5, the J call TRBJ1-1, with D tentatively TRBD1 (5 bases). The CDR3 has 14 residues. Between the trimmed V and J ends, which lost 2 bases and 6 bases, there was a span of 13 bases. Germline V lookup: CDR1 MNHEY, CDR2 SVGAGI. This CDR3 reads CASSYIRGLPEAFF. The CDR3 nucleotides read TGTGCCAGCAGTTACATTAGGGGTCTTCCTGAAGCTTTCTTT.

The chain uses TRBV14 and TRBJ1-1; perhaps TRBD1 as D (6 bases). Trimming stripped 0 bases from V and 1 base from J, with 9 bases between. CDR3 length: 15 amino acids. Germline lookup yields CDR1 SGHDN and CDR2 FVKESK. The CDR3 DNA reads as TGTGCCAGCAGCCAAGATCGGGGACAGAACACTGAAGCTTTCTTT. Protein: CASSQDRGQNTEAFF.

V is TRBV10-1 and J is TRBJ2-2; 7 positions match TRBD1. CDR1 WNHNN and CDR2 SYGVQD come from the germline V gene (reference sequence). There are 15 residues in the CDR3. V lost 3 bases and J lost 5; bases outside the gene matches: 6. The CDR3 region has the DNA TGCGCCAGCAGTGAAAACAGGGGTTGGACCGGGGAGCTGTTTTTT. It encodes CASSENRGWTGELFF.

V and J are TRBV10-3 and TRBJ2-3, with D perhaps TRBD2 (6 bases). This CDR3 has 14 amino acids. The V and J ends lost 4 bases and 11 bases respectively, with 19 bases between them. Germline V CDR1 and CDR2: ENHRY, SYGVKD. The CDR3 loop is CAISGGGETAGQYF. The DNA for the CDR3 is TGTGCCATCAGTGGTGGCGGGGAGACCGCGGGGCAGTATTTT.

The V and J genes are TRBV6-1 and TRBJ2-2; 14 bases are shared with TRBD2. The CDR3 extends over 17 amino acids. The V and J ends lost 4 bases and 0 bases, in that order; junction bases with no gene match: 1. Germline V lookup: CDR1 MNHNS, CDR2 SASEGT. This CDR3 reads CASSGGLAGANTGELFF. In nucleotides, the CDR3 is TGTGCCAGCAGTGGGGGACTAGCGGGGGCGAACACCGGGGAGCTGTTTTTT.

This clone was detected only a few times. The chain links TRBV10-3 to TRBJ2-3; tentatively, D is TRBD2 (5 bases). The germline V and J ends were trimmed by 7 bases and 4 bases, with 6 bases remaining between them. Germline V gene lookup returns CDR1 ENHRY and CDR2 SYGVKD. The CDR3 loop spans 11 amino acids. The CDR3 sequence: CAIKEADTQYF. In DNA, the CDR3 is TGTGCCATCAAGGAGGCAGATACGCAGTATTTT.

The chain couples TRBV18 to TRBJ2-7; 8 nucleotides match TRBD2. Germline CDR1 is KGHSH and CDR2 is LQKENI. V lost 2 bases and J lost 13; bases outside the gene matches: 13. This CDR3 contains 14 residues. CDR3 bases: TGTGCCAGCTCACCATACGAGAGTAGCGGGGACACTTACTTC. Protein product: CASSPYESSGDTYF.